This TCR beta chain was recovered during a study of PD-L1 blockade in urothelial cancer (TCRdb year 2017). Background on the whole study: Every patient began therapy in 2014 and was given atezolizumab 1,200 mg intravenously every 3 weeks. In the same patients who had TCR sequencing, pretreatment tumors also underwent whole exome sequencing and RNA sequencing. Patients had an ECOG performance status of 0 or 1 and had received between 0 and 3 prior chemotherapy regimens. Blood samples were analyzed at 3 weeks after treatment start (second dose) and at 6 weeks after treatment start. Some 30 patients had pretreatment blood TCR-seq, about 25 had at least one posttreatment blood collection, and about 25 had tumor TCR-seq. About nine tenths of the roughly 29 patients were males with bladder-origin urothelial cancer, and about 65% of the 29 reported a prior smoking history. An exploratory multi-omic analysis was conducted of the somatic, immune and clinical correlates of response to PD-L1 blockade with atezolizumab in urothelial cancer. Durable clinical benefit was achieved by nine patients but not by the remaining 20. Blood samples gave a median of around 140,000 T cells and 83,000 or so unique TCRs, with a median clonality of roughly 0.08. Pretreatment tumor samples and matched peripheral blood, collected serially before and after atezolizumab treatment, underwent TCR sequencing. Durable clinical benefit meant progression-free survival longer than 6 months, and TCR features were also tested against progression-free and overall survival.

Here is what the overall study found, with its caveats: Among patients with durable benefit, tumor-associated TCR clones showed greater expansion in peripheral blood 3 weeks after treatment started (n of about 20, p = 0.022). Because the sample size was small (n of about 31) and many of the analyses were exploratory, the results are meant to be hypothesis-generating. Improved progression-free and overall survival was associated with having pretreatment peripheral blood TCR clonality below the median.

V is pruned by 7 bases and J by 3 bases, leaving 5 bases of the junction without a gene match. CDR1 and CDR2 were assigned from the germline V gene (reference sequence) as LNHDA and SQIVND. The CDR3 contains 15 residues, cysteine and phenylalanine counted. The only DNA kept is the CDR3, 45 bases in frame from the first base. A remark on this clone: The antigen this receptor binds is unknown. Per-base qualities were not stored, and no clone one base away is much larger.

Interpreted using the paper, the time point label stands for: peripheral blood 6 weeks after treatment start. The cohort comprised about 30 patients with locally advanced or metastatic urothelial carcinoma treated at Memorial Sloan Kettering on a trial protocol. Peripheral blood mononuclear cells were collected pretreatment and during treatment, with between 1 and 8 total time points per patient. The Qiagen DNeasy Blood extraction kit was used to purify genomic DNA from total PBMCs and from tumor samples. PBMCs were collected pretreatment and during treatment, and were isolated and stored as previously described. Each PCR received spiked-in synthetic TCR analog templates so that absolute template abundance could be estimated from read counts. Using the immunoSEQ assay, TCRbeta CDR3 regions were amplified from genomic DNA with bias-controlled V and J gene primers. Rearranged TCRbeta segments were sequenced at approximately 20X coverage. In the authors' own workflow: Clustering was used to correct sequencing errors, and CDR3s were annotated against IMGT so that V, D and J genes could be assigned. Only productive TCRbeta rearrangements were used in downstream analyses, excluding out-of-frame or stop-codon sequences. Clonality was calculated as one minus the Shannon entropy normalized by the log of the number of unique productive sequences. Fisher's exact test with Benjamini-Hochberg correction, at a threshold of adjusted p below 0.01, was used to find clones that differed between time points or between blood and tumor. TCRdb mirrors the immuneACCESS table, restricted to in-frame sequences. Some clones are absent from its copies; in checked studies, under half trace to an unresolved V gene, and the reason for the others is unknown. V and J calls and clone size come straight from that table; D and trimming were deduced from the DNA. For this sample the table gives about 91,000 clones, of which roughly 85% were detected only once. The leading ten clones occupy approximately 8.4% of the sample.

The chain joins TRBV19 to TRBJ2-2, with 10 bases matching TRBD1. The TCR was taken from a man aged 65 to 85 with urothelial cancer. The material sequenced was PBMCs, taken around atezolizumab (anti-PD-L1) treatment. The CDR3 region: CASTRDRGHTGELFF. The DNA is as follows: TGTGCCAGTACCCGAGACAGGGGGCACACCGGGGAGCTGTTTTTT.